This is a list of T cell receptor beta chains from one sample in a study of response to subunit inactivated influenza vaccine. TCRdb fed the RT-PCR reads into MiXCR, producing one record per CDR3 protein. This table holds approximately 700,000 distinct CDR3 sequences, around a sixth found once. This material consisted of PBMCs from blood, taken 11 to 12 days after vaccination. All receptors come from a man between 45 and 60 years old who received an inactivated influenza vaccine. Both conserved end residues are part of each CDR3. D genes are given only for firm matches. The size field is filled for only some rows; it gives once, few, many or a size class.

clone_size | d_call | j_call | v_call | cdr3_nt | cdr3_aa
few | . | TRBJ2-7 | TRBV29-1 | TGCAGCGTTGCCGAAGACCACGAGCAGTACTTC | CSVAEDHEQYF
. | TRBD2 | TRBJ2-3 | TRBV20-1 | TGCAGTGCTAGTTCTAGCGGGCGCACAGATACGCAGTATTTT | CSASSSGRTDTQYF
. | TRBD2 | TRBJ2-1 | TRBV29-1 | TGCAGCGCACTAGCGGGAGGCCAGGTTGGGAGCAATGAGCAGTTCTTC | CSALAGGQVGSNEQFF
. | . | TRBJ1-2 | TRBV5-1 | TGCGCCAGCAGCTTCGAGGCCGTCGCGGGCTACACCTTC | CASSFEAVAGYTF
few | . | TRBJ2-2 | TRBV7-3 | TGTGCCAGCAGAATCGGGAGCACCGGGGAGCTGTTTTTT | CASRIGSTGELFF
many | . | TRBJ2-2 | TRBV5-1 | TGCGCCAGCAGCCCGCCCACTCTTGACACCGGGGAGCTGTTTTTT | CASSPPTLDTGELFF
. | TRBD1 | TRBJ2-3 | TRBV18 | TGTGCCAGCTCCCGCCGGACAGGGCAGACAGATACGCAGTATTTT | CASSRRTGQTDTQYF
. | . | TRBJ2-7 | TRBV5-1 | TGCGCCAGCAGCTTGAATACTTACTCCTCCGGAAACGAGCAGTACTTC | CASSLNTYSSGNEQYF
. | TRBD1 | TRBJ2-5 | TRBV12-3/TRBV12-4 | TGTGCCACCTCGAGACAGGGGGCTTGGGAGACCCAGTACTTC | CATSRQGAWETQYF
. | . | TRBJ1-2 | TRBV7-2 | TGTGCCAGCAGCTCCACACCCCGGGAATCTACCACCTTC | CASSSTPRESTTF
many | TRBD1 | TRBJ2-7 | TRBV24-1 | TGTGCCACCAGTGAAACCGGGACAGGGGGGAACGAGCAGTACTTC | CATSETGTGGNEQYF
few | TRBD1 | TRBJ1-6 | TRBV11-2 | TGTGCCAGCAGCTTATCGGGACAGGGACTTTCTTCACCCCTCCACTTT | CASSLSGQGLSSPLHF
many | . | TRBJ1-5 | TRBV20-1 | TGCAGTGCTAGGGACAGCTCTTATAGCAATCAGCCCCAGCATTTT | CSARDSSYSNQPQHF
. | TRBD1 | TRBJ2-1 | TRBV6-2/TRBV6-3 | TGTGCCAGCAGTTACTCCCTCCATGGACAGGGGGACAATGAGCAGTTCTTC | CASSYSLHGQGDNEQFF
. | TRBD2 | TRBJ2-5 | TRBV7-2 | TGTGCCAGCAGCTATACCGGACTAGCGGAAGAGACCCAGTACTTC | CASSYTGLAEETQYF
many | TRBD2 | TRBJ2-1 | TRBV7-2 | TGTGCCAGCAGCCCTTCAGGTGGGCTAGCGGGGGAGGGGGAGCAGTTCTTC | CASSPSGGLAGEGEQFF
. | . | TRBJ2-3 | TRBV7-2 | TGTGCCAGCAGCTTTGAACCGGGGTTCACAGATACGCAGTATTTT | CASSFEPGFTDTQYF
few | TRBD1 | TRBJ2-4 | TRBV6-5 | TGTGCCAGCAGTTACTGGAAGGGGGCTGTGGACATTCAGTACTTC | CASSYWKGAVDIQYF
. | TRBD1 | TRBJ2-7 | TRBV12-3/TRBV12-4 | TGTGCCAGCAGTTTAGGTAGGGACAGGGTTGAGCAGTACTTC | CASSLGRDRVEQYF
few | . | TRBJ2-1 | TRBV20-1 | TGCAGTGCTAGAGATAGGAGGCGGACGCTAAACAATGAGCAGTTCTTC | CSARDRRRTLNNEQFF
few | TRBD2 | TRBJ2-1 | TRBV6-5 | TGTGCCAGCAGTTACTCGGGACTAGCGGGAGGGCGTTCCTACAATGAGCAGTTCTTC | CASSYSGLAGGRSYNEQFF
many | TRBD2 | TRBJ2-1 | TRBV7-8 | TGTGCCAGCAGCAAAGGGGCAGCGGGAGGGAATGAGCAGTTCTTC | CASSKGAAGGNEQFF
. | . | TRBJ2-4 | TRBV7-2 | TGTGCCAGCAGCCCCGGGACAACCGAGTGGAACATTCAGTACTTC | CASSPGTTEWNIQYF
. | . | TRBJ2-1 | TRBV13 | TGTGCCAGCAGCTTAACTGGGGTCGGGGAGCAGTTCTTC | CASSLTGVGEQFF
few | TRBD2 | TRBJ2-3 | TRBV12-3/TRBV12-4 | TGTGCCAGCAGTTTACGGTGGACTAGGAACACAGATACGCAGTATTTT | CASSLRWTRNTDTQYF
few | . | TRBJ2-5 | TRBV18 | TGTGCCCCACCCCGCCTTGGTTGGAAACAAGAGACCCAGTACTTC | CAPPRLGWKQETQYF
. | . | TRBJ1-1 | TRBV5-1 | TGCGCCAGCAGCTTGACCGGGACCGGTAACACTGAAGCTTTCTTT | CASSLTGTGNTEAFF
few | TRBD1 | TRBJ1-1 | TRBV27 | TGTGCCAGCAGTACCTCCCCCACAGGGGGCACTGAAGCTTTCTTT | CASSTSPTGGTEAFF
. | . | TRBJ1-1 | TRBV7-9 | TGTGCCAGCAGCTTGGGGATGAAGACTGAAGCTTTCTTT | CASSLGMKTEAFF
few | . | TRBJ2-1 | TRBV5-6 | TGTGCCAGCAGCTTGCGAGGGAACAATGAGCAGTTCTTC | CASSLRGNNEQFF
few | TRBD1 | TRBJ2-7 | TRBV7-9 | TGTGCCAGCAGCTTGGGGGACAGGGGGCGCGTGCAGTACTTC | CASSLGDRGRVQYF
few | TRBD1 | TRBJ2-2 | TRBV5-1 | TGCGCCAGCAGCTTGTTTGCGACAGGGAGCACCGGGGAGCTGTTTTTT | CASSLFATGSTGELFF
many | . | TRBJ2-7 | TRBV6-2/TRBV6-3 | TGTGCCAGCAGTTACTCCGCCGGACAGTACTCAAACTCCTACGAGCAGTACTTC | CASSYSAGQYSNSYEQYF
few | TRBD1 | TRBJ1-2 | TRBV20-1 | TGCAGTGCTAGAGATGCAGGGGGAGGCTATGGCTACACCTTC | CSARDAGGGYGYTF
few | . | TRBJ1-4 | TRBV20-1 | TGCAGTGCTAGAGATTCGGGCAGACTTAGTAATGAAAAACTGTTTTTT | CSARDSGRLSNEKLFF
. | . | TRBJ2-1 | TRBV20-1 | TGCAGTGCTAGGTGGGACATAAACTACAATGAGCAGTTCTTC | CSARWDINYNEQFF
many | . | TRBJ2-2 | TRBV10-2 | TGCGCCAGCAGTGAGCAGAACACCGGGGAGCTGTTTTTT | CASSEQNTGELFF
. | . | TRBJ1-6 | TRBV6-2/TRBV6-3 | TGTGCCAGCCTCGCCACCCCTGGGTCACCCCTCCACTTT | CASLATPGSPLHF
few | . | TRBJ1-1 | TRBV28 | TGTGCCAGCAGTTTCGCAGGGTATAGGGACACTGAAGCTTTCTTT | CASSFAGYRDTEAFF
few | . | TRBJ2-3 | TRBV4-3 | TGCGCCAGCAGCCAAGATATTGGGGTGGATACGCAGTATTTT | CASSQDIGVDTQYF
few | . | TRBJ2-5 | TRBV12-2 | TGTGCAAGTCGCTCCCGGGACCAGGGCGAGCAAGAGACCCAGTACTTC | CASRSRDQGEQETQYF
few | . | TRBJ1-1 | TRBV7-2 | TGTGCCAGCAGCTCGCAGGGAGATACTGAAGCTTTCTTT | CASSSQGDTEAFF
. | TRBD1 | TRBJ2-5 | TRBV9 | TGTGCCAGCAGCGCGGACAGGGGTACGGAGACCCAGTACTTC | CASSADRGTETQYF
few | . | TRBJ2-7 | TRBV2 | TGTGCCAGCAGGGTGAACTATGCGCGGGGTTCCGAGCAGTACTTC | CASRVNYARGSEQYF
. | . | TRBJ2-3 | TRBV7-2 | TGTGCCAGCAGGGGGTTTGGGGAAACTAGAACAGATACGCAGTATTTT | CASRGFGETRTDTQYF
. | . | TRBJ2-1 | TRBV27 | TGTGCCAGCAGTTTGGTAGAGCGTTCCTACAATGAGCAGTTCTTC | CASSLVERSYNEQFF
many | TRBD2 | TRBJ2-1 | TRBV4-3 | TGCGCCAGCAGCCAAGAGGGATCAGCGGGAGGCTCCTACAATGAGCAGTTCTTC | CASSQEGSAGGSYNEQFF
many | . | TRBJ2-1 | TRBV11-2 | TGTGCCAGCAGCTTACTTAGCTCCTACAATGAGCAGTTCTTC | CASSLLSSYNEQFF
. | TRBD2 | TRBJ2-1 | TRBV20-1 | TGCAGTGCTAGAGCTCGGGGACTAGCGGGCTACAATGAGCAGTTCTTC | CSARARGLAGYNEQFF
. | . | TRBJ1-1 | TRBV6-2/TRBV6-3 | TGTGCCAGCAGTTATCCAGGACGTTCCATGAACACTGAAGCTTTCTTT | CASSYPGRSMNTEAFF
. | . | TRBJ1-5 | TRBV12-3/TRBV12-4 | TGTGCCAGCACCCTATCGTGGGGCCCCAATCAGCCCCAGCATTTT | CASTLSWGPNQPQHF
few | TRBD1 | TRBJ1-2 | TRBV20-1 | TGCAGTGCTAGAGTGGACAGGGTGGCGTATGGCTACACCTTC | CSARVDRVAYGYTF
few | TRBD1 | TRBJ1-1 | TRBV28 | TGTGCCAGCAGTTCCCCAGGGGGGAGCACTGAAGCTTTCTTT | CASSSPGGSTEAFF
. | TRBD2 | TRBJ2-3 | TRBV9 | TGTGCCAGCAGCGTCCGGACTAGCGGGAATCTCGATACGCAGTATTTT | CASSVRTSGNLDTQYF
many | . | TRBJ2-1 | TRBV12-3/TRBV12-4 | TGTGCCAGCAGTTTATTCTCCTCCAATGAGCAGTTCTTC | CASSLFSSNEQFF
. | . | TRBJ2-7 | TRBV21-1 | TGTGCCAGCAGCAAATCATTGACAGGGGGCGGAACCTACGAGCAGTACTTC | CASSKSLTGGGTYEQYF
. | . | TRBJ2-7 | TRBV5-6 | TGTGCCAGCAGCTTGTTGTTTAGAGCCGAGCAGTACTTC | CASSLLFRAEQYF
few | . | TRBJ2-1 | TRBV12-3/TRBV12-4 | TGTGCCAGCAGTTTACCTCTCTCCGAGCAGTTCTTC | CASSLPLSEQFF
. | TRBD1 | TRBJ2-7 | TRBV6-5 | TGTGCCAGCAGTTTGACCGGGACAGCCGGCTACGAGCAGTACTTC | CASSLTGTAGYEQYF